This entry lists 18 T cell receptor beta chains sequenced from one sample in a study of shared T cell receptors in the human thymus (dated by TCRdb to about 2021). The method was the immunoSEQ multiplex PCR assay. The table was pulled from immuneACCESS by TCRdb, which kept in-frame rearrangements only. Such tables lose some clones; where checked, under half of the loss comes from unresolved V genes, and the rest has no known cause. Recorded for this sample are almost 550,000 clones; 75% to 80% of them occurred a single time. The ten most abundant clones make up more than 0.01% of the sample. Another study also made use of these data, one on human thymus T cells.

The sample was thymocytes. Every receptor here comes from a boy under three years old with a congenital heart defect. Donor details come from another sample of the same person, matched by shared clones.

The CDR3, as DNA: TGCGCCAGCAGCCGACTAATTCAGGGGGCAGACTATGGCTACACCTTC. Translation: CASSRLIQGADYGYTF. The rearrangement joins TRBV4-1 to TRBJ1-2, with 8 positions matching TRBD1. The CDR3 is 16 residues long. Trimming at V came to 4 bases and at J to 3 bases, leaving 10 bases not matched to a gene. CDR1 is MGHRA and CDR2 is YSYEKL in the germline V gene.

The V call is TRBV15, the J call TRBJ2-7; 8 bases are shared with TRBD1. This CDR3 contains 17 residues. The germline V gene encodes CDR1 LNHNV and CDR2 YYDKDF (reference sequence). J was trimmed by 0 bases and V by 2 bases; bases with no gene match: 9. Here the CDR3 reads CATSRLRGDRPSYEQYF. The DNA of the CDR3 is TGTGCCACCAGCAGACTCAGGGGGGACAGGCCCTCCTACGAGCAGTACTTC.

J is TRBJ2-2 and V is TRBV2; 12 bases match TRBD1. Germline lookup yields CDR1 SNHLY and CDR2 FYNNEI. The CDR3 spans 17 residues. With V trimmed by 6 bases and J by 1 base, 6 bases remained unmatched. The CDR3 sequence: CASRRGQGARNTGELFF. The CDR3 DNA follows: TGTGCCAGCAGAAGGGGACAGGGGGCGCGGAACACCGGGGAGCTGTTTTTT.

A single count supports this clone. The CDR3 DNA follows: TGTGCCAGAAGGACAGGGGCGGGGTTGTTTTTT. Amino acid sequence: CARRTGAGLFF. The chain recombines TRBV2 with TRBJ1-4, with 9 bases identical to TRBD1. Germline CDR1 SNHLY, CDR2 FYNNEI. The ends lost 9 bases at V and 15 bases at J; junction bases unmatched: 8. There are 11 residues in the CDR3.

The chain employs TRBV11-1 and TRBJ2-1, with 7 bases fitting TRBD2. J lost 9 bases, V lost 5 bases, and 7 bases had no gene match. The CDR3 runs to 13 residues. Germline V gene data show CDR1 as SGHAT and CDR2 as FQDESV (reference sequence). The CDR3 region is CASSAWGRGEQFF. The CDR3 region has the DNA TGTGCCAGCAGCGCTTGGGGGAGGGGTGAGCAGTTCTTC.

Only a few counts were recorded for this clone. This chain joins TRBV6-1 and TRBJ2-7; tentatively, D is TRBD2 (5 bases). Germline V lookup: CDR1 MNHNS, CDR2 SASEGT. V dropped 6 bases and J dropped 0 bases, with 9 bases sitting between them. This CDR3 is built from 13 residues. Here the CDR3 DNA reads TGTGCCAGCAGAACCGGGAACTCCTACGAGCAGTACTTC. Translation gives CASRTGNSYEQYF.

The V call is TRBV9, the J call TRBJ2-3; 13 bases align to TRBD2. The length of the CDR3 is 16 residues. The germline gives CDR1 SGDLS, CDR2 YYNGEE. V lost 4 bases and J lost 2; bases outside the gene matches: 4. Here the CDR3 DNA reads TGTGCCAGCAGCACGGGACTAGCGGGACCCACAGATACGCAGTATTTT. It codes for CASSTGLAGPTDTQYF.

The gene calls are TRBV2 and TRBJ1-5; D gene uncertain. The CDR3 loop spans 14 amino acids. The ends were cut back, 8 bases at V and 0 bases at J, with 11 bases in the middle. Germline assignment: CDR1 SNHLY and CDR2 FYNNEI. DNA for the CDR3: TGTGCCAGCGCGGGTACGGATAGCAATCAGCCCCAGCATTTT. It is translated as CASAGTDSNQPQHF.

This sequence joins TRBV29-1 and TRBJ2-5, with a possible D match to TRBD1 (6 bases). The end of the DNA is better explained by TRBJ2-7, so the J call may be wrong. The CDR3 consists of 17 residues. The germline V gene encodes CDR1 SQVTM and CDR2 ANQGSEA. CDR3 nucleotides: TGCAGCGTTGGGAGGTTCTATGAGGGGGATAAGTCCTACGAGCAGTACTTC. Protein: CSVGRFYEGDKSYEQYF.

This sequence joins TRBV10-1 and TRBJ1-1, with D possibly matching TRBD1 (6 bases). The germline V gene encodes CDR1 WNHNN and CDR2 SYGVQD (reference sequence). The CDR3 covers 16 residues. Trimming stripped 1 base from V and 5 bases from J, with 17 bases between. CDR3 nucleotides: TGCGCCAGCAGTGAGTATCCAGGGGCGATGGGTACTGAAGCTTTCTTT. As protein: CASSEYPGAMGTEAFF.

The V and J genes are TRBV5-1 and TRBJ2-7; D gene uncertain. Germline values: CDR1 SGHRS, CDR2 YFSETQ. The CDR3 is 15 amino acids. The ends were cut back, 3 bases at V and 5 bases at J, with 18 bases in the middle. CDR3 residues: CASSSYRSQLNEQYF. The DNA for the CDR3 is TGCGCCAGCAGCTCCTATCGGAGCCAGCTGAACGAGCAGTACTTC.

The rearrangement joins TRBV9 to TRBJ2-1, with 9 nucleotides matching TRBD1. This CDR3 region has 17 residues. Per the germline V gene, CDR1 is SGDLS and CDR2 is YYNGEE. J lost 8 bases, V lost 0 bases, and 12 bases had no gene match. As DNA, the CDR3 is TGTGCCAGCAGCGTAGCCTTTTCGGGACAGGGCATCTATGAGCAGTTCTTC. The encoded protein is CASSVAFSGQGIYEQFF.

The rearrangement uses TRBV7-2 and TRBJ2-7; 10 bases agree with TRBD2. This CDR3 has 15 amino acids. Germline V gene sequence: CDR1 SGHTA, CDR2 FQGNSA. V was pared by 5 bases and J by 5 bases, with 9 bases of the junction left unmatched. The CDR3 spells CASSRGIAGGNEQYF. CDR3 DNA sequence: TGTGCCAGCAGCCGAGGGATAGCGGGAGGAAACGAGCAGTACTTC. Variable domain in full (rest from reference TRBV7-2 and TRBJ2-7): GAGVSQSPSNKVTEKGKDVELRCDPISGHTALYWYRQSLGQGLEFLIYFQGNSAPDKSGLPSDRFSAERTGGSVSTLTIQRTQQEDSAVYLCASSRGIAGGNEQYFGPGTRLTVT.

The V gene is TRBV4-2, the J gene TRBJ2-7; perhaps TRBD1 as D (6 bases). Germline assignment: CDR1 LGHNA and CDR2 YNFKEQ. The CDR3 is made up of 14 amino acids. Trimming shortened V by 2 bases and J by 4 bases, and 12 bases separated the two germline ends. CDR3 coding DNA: TGTGCCAGCAGCCAACCGGACAGTAATTACGAGCAGTACTTC. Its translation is CASSQPDSNYEQYF.

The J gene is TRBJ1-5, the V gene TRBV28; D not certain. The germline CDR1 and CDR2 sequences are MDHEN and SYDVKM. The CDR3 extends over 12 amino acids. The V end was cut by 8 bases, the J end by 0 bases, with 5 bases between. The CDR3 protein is CASLGSNQPQHF. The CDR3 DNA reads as TGTGCCAGCCTAGGTAGCAATCAGCCCCAGCATTTT.

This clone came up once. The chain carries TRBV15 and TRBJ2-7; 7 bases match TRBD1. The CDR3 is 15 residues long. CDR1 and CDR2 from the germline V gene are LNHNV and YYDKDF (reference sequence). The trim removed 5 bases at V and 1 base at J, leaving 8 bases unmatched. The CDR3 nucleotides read TGTGCCACCAGCCCTGAACCGGGACAGTCCTACGAGCAGTACTTC. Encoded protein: CATSPEPGQSYEQYF.

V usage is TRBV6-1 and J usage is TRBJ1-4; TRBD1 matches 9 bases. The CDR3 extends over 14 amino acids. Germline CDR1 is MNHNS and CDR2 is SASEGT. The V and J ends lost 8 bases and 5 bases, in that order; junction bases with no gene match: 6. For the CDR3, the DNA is TGTGCCAGCCAATCCGGGACAGGGAATGAAAAACTGTTTTTT. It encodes CASQSGTGNEKLFF.

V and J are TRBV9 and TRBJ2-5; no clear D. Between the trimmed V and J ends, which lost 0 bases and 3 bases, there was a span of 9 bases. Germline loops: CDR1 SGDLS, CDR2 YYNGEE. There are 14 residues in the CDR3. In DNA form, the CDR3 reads TGTGCCAGCAGCGTAGAGGTAGGAGAAGAGACCCAGTACTTC. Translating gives CASSVEVGEETQYF.